This TCR beta chain was identified in a study of T cell responses to AZD1222 COVID-19 vaccine. Assay used: immunoSEQ multiplex PCR; TCRdb lists only in-frame clones, some missing. The sample includes 100,000 to 150,000 clones, 75% to 90% of them seen just once. This clone was counted a few times. Its matching antigen is unknown. V lost 7 bases to trimming and J lost 0 bases; unmatched junction nucleotides: 10. Germline loops: CDR1 SQVTM, CDR2 ANQGSEA. The CDR3 is 15 amino acids. The study, taken as a whole, reports: The study identified only six AZD1222 recipients as seropositive at baseline. White British people made up most donors, females outnumbered males, and clonal diversity was possibly underestimated. Spike-specific TCR breadth and depth were elevated following two AZD1222 doses. Close to half of all spike-specific TCRs reportedly target regions of the variants that are unmutated.

This specimen consisted of peripheral blood, obtained on day 0 of MenACWY control vaccination. The TCR originated in an adult in good health. V usage is TRBV29-1 and J usage is TRBJ2-7; 9 bases align to TRBD1. The CDR3 DNA sequence: TGCAGCGCCCTGGGGGGGACAGGGAGCTCCTACGAGCAGTACTTC. Translation gives CSALGGTGSSYEQYF.